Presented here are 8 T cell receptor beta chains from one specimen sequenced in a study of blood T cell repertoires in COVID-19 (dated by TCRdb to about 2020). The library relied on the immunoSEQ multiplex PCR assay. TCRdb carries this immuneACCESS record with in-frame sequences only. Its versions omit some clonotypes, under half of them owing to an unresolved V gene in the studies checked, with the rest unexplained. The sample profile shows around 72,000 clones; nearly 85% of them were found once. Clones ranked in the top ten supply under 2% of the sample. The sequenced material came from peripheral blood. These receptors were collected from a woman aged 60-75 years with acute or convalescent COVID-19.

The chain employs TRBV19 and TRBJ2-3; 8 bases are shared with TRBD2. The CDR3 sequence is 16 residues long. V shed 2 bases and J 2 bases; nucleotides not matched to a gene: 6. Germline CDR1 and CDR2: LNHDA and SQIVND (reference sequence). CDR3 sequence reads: CASSILLAASTDTQYF. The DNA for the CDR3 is TGTGCCAGTAGTATATTACTAGCGGCGTCCACAGATACGCAGTATTTT. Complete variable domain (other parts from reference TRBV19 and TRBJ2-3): DGGITQSPKYLFRKEGQNVTLSCEQNLNHDAMYWYRQDPGQGLRLIYYSQIVNDFQKGDIAEGYSVSREKKESFPLTVTSAQKNPTAFYLCASSILLAASTDTQYFGPGTRLTVL.

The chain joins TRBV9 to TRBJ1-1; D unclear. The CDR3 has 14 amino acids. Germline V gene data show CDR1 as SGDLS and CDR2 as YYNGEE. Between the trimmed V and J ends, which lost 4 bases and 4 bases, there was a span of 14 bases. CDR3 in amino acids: CASSPRLGSTEAFF. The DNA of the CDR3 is TGTGCCAGCAGCCCAAGACTCGGATCCACTGAAGCTTTCTTT.

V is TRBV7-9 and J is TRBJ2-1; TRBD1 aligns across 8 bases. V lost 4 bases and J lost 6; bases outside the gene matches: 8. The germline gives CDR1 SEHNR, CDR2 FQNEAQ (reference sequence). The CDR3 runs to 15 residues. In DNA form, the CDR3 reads TGTGCCAGCAGCTCGGGGTCAGGGGGCCCCAATGAGCAGTTCTTC. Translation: CASSSGSGGPNEQFF.

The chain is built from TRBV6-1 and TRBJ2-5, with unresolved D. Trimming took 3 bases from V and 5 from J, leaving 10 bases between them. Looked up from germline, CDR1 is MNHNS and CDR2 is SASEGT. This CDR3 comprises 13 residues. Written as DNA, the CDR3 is TGTGCCAGCAGTGAGTACTATTCCGAGACCCAGTACTTC. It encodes CASSEYYSETQYF.

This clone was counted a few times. The CDR3 DNA reads as TGTGCCAGCGGGAGGGCCTTGGGCGTTGGTGAAAAACTGTTTTTT. This translates into CASGRALGVGEKLFF. J is TRBJ1-4 and V is TRBV6-5; D uncertain. The ends were cut back, 8 bases at V and 7 bases at J, with 20 bases in the middle. Looked up from germline, CDR1 is MNHEY and CDR2 is SVGAGI. CDR3 length equals 15 residues.

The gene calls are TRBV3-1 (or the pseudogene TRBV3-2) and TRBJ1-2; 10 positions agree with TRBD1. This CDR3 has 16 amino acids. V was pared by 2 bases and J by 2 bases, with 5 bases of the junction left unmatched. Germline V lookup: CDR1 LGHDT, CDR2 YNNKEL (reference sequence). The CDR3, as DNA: TGTGCCAGCAGCCAATCTCCGGGACAGGGGAACTATGGCTACACCTTC. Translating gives CASSQSPGQGNYGYTF.

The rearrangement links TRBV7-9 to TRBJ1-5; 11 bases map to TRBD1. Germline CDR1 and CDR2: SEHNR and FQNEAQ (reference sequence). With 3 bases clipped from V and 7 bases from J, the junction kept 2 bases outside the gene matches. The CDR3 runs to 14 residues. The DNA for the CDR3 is TGTGCCAGCAGCTTGGACAGGGGGCAGCAGCCCCAGCATTTT. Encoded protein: CASSLDRGQQPQHF.

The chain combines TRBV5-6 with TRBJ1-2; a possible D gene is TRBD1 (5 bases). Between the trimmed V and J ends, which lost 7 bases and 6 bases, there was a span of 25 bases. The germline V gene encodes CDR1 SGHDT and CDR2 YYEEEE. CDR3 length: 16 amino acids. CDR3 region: CASLKNPPRPGNGYTF. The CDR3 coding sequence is TGTGCCAGCCTAAAAAACCCCCCCCGTCCAGGGAATGGCTACACCTTC.